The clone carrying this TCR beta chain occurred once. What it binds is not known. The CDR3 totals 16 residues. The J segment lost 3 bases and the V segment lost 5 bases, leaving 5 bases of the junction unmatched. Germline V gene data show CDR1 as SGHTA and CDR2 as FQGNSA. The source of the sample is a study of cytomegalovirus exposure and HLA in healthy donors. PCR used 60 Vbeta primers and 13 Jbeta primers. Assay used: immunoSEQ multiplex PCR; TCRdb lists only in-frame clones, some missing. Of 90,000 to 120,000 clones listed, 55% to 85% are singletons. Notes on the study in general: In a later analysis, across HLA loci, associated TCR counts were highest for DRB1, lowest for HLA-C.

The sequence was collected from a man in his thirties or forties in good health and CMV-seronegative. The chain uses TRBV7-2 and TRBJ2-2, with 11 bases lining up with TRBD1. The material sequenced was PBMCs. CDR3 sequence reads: CASSHGQGADTGELFF. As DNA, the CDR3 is TGTGCCAGCAGCCACGGACAGGGGGCAGACACCGGGGAGCTGTTTTTT.